These 5 T cell receptor beta chains came from one sample sequenced in a study of CD8 T cells in ankylosing spondylitis. TCRdb ran MiXCR on the 5' RACE reads and lists one entry per CDR3 protein. The sample includes more than 150,000 distinct CDR3 sequences, roughly 18% of them seen just once. Material: blood, either unsorted or a sorted T cell fraction (not recorded which). Receptors originate from a male donor aged 10-35 years with ankylosing spondylitis or in good health (not recorded which).

This clonotype was seen ten or more times. The J gene is TRBJ2-1, the V gene TRBV7-2, with 8 nucleotides matching TRBD2. In germline, CDR1 is SGHTA, CDR2 FQGNSA. Germline trimming cut 1 base from V and 7 bases from J; bases unmatched to any gene: 6. The CDR3 contains 15 residues. The chain's CDR3 is CASSLVTGGLNEQFF. The CDR3 nucleotides are TGTGCCAGCAGCTTAGTTACGGGAGGGTTGAATGAGCAGTTCTTC.

This clonotype was seen repeatedly, ten times or more. The rearrangement uses TRBV5-1 and TRBJ2-3; 14 bases match TRBD2. Germline trimming cut 4 bases from V and 2 bases from J; bases unmatched to any gene: 6. The length of the CDR3 is 17 residues. CDR1 SGHRS and CDR2 YFSETQ come from the germline V gene. Here the CDR3 reads CASSPGLAGDPTDTQYF. DNA of the CDR3: TGCGCCAGCAGCCCGGGACTAGCGGGAGACCCCACAGATACGCAGTATTTT.

This clonotype has at least ten counts. This rearrangement joins TRBV2 to TRBJ1-4; no reliable D call. V was trimmed by 0 bases and J by 8 bases, leaving 13 bases between them. This CDR3 is built from 15 residues. CDR1 and CDR2 from the germline V gene are SNHLY and FYNNEI. The DNA for the CDR3 is TGTGCCAGCAGTGAAGCGGGGTTGTATTCCGAAAAACTGTTTTTT. As protein: CASSEAGLYSEKLFF.

This clonotype was counted ten times or more. The rearrangement joins TRBV14 to TRBJ2-1, with 9 bases that match TRBD2. Unmatched junction bases numbered 6, after V lost 0 bases and J lost 6 bases. The CDR3 length is 16 residues. Per germline, CDR1 SGHDN and CDR2 FVKESK. The CDR3 loop is CASSQEAGLASNEQFF. CDR3 in DNA: TGTGCCAGCAGCCAAGAGGCGGGACTAGCCTCCAATGAGCAGTTCTTC.

There are a few counts of this clonotype. V gene TRBV29-1 combines with J gene TRBJ2-7; 9 bases fit TRBD1. V trimming: 3 bases; J trimming: 7 bases; junction bases outside the gene matches: 7. CDR1 SQVTM and CDR2 ANQGSEA come from the germline V gene. This CDR3 has 13 amino acids. As DNA, the CDR3 is TGCAGCGTTGATGCGGACAGGGGTCGGGAGCAGTACTTC. Protein sequence: CSVDADRGREQYF.